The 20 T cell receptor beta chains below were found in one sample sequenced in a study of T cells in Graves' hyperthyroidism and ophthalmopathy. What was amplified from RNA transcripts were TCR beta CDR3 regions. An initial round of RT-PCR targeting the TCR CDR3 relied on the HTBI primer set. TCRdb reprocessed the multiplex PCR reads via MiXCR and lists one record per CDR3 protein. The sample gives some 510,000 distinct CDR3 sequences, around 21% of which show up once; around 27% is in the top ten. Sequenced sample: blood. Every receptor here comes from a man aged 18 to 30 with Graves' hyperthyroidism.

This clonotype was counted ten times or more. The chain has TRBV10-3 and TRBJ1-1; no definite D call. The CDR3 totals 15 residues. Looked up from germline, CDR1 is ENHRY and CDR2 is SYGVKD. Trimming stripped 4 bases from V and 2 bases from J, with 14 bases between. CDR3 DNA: TGTGCCATCAGTGCACAACGGACGGGAAACACTGAAGCTTTCTTT. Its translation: CAISAQRTGNTEAFF.

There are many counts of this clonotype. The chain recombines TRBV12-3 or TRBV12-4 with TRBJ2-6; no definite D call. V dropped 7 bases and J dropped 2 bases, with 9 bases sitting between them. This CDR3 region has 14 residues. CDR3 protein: CASKGRAGANVLTF. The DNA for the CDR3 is TGTGCCAGCAAGGGAAGGGCTGGGGCCAACGTCCTGACTTTC.

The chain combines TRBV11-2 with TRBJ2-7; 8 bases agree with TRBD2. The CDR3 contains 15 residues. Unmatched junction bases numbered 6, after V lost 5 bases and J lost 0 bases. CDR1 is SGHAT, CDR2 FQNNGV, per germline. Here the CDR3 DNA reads TGTGCCAGCAGCCCTGGCGGGGGGAGCTCCTACGAGCAGTACTTC. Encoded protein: CASSPGGGSSYEQYF.

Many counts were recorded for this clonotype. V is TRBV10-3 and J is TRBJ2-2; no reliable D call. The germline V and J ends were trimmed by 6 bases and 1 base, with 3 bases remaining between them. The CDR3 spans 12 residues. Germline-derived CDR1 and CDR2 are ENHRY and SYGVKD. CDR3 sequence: CAIRENTGELFF. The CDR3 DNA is TGTGCCATCAGGGAGAACACCGGGGAGCTGTTTTTT.

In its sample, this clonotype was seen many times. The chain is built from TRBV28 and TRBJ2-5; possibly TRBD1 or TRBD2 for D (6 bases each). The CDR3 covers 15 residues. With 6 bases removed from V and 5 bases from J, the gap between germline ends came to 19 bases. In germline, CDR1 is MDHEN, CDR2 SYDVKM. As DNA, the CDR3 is TGTGCCAGCAGCGCCGCCGGGGGCAGTGAGGAGACCCAGTACTTC. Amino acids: CASSAAGGSEETQYF.

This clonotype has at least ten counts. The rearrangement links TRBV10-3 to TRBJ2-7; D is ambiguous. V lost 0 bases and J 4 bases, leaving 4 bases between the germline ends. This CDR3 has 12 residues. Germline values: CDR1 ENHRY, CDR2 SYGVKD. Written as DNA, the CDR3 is TGTGCCATCAGTGAGTCTGGTTACGAGCAGTACTTC. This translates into CAISESGYEQYF.

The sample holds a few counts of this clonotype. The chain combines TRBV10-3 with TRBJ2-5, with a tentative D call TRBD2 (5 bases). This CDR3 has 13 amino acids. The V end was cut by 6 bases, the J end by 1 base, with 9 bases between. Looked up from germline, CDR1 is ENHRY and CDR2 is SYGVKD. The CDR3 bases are TGTGCCATCAGAGGACTTTCCCAAGAGACCCAGTACTTC. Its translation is CAIRGLSQETQYF.

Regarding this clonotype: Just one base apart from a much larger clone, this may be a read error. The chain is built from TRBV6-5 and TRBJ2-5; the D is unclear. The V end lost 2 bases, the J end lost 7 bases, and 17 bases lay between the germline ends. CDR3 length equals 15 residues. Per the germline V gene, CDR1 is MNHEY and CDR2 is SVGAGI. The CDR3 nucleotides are TGTGCCAGCAGTTACGGCCAGGCGCTAGGGTGGACCCAGTACTTC. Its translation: CASSYGQALGWTQYF.

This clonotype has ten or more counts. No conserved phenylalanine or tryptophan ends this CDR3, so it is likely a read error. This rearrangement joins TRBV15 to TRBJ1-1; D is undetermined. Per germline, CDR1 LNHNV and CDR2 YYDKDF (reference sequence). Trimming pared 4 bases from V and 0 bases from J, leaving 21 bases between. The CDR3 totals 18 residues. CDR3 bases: TGTGCCACCAGCACCCCGTGGCGCCTTTTTGGGATGAACACTGAAGCTTTCTGT. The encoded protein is CATSTPWRLFGMNTEAFC.

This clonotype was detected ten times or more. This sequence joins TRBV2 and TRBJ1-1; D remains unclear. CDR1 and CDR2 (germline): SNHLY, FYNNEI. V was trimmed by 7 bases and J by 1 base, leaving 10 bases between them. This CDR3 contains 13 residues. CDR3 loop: CASKRHPNTEAFF. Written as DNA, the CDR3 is TGTGCCAGCAAGAGACACCCGAACACTGAAGCTTTCTTT.

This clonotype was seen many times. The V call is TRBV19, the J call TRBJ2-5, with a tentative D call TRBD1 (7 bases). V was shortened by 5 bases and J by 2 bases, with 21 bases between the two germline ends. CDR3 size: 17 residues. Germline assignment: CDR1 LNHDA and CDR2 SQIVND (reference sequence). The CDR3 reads CASSAYSPGGWQETQYF. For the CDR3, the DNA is TGTGCCAGTAGTGCTTACTCACCAGGGGGGTGGCAAGAGACCCAGTACTTC.

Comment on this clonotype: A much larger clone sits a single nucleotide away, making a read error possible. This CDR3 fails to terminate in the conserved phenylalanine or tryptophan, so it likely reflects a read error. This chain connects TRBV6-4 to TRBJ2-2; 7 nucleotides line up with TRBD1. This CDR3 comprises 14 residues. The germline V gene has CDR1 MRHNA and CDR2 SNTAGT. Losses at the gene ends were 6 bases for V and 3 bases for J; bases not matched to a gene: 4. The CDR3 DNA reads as TGTGCCAGCAGCTCCGGGACAGACACCGGGGAGCTGTTTTAT. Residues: CASSSGTDTGELFY.

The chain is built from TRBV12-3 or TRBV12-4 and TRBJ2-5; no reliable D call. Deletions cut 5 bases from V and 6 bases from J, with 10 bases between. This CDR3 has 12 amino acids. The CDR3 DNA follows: TGTGCCAGCAGTGACAAAGCGCAGACCCAGTACTTC. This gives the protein CASSDKAQTQYF.

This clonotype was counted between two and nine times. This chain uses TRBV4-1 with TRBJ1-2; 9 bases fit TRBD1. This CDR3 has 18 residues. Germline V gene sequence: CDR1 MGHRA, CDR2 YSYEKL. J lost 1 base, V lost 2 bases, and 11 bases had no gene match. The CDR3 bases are TGCGCCAGCAGCCAACCTGGGACAGGGTTGGACTTTAACTATGGCTACACCTTC. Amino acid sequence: CASSQPGTGLDFNYGYTF.

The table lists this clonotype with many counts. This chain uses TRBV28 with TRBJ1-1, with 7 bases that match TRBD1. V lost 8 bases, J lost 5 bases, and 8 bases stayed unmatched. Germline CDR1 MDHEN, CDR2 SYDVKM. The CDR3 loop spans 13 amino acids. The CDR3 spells CASFGGGRTEAFF. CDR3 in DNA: TGTGCCAGCTTCGGAGGGGGCCGTACTGAAGCTTTCTTT.

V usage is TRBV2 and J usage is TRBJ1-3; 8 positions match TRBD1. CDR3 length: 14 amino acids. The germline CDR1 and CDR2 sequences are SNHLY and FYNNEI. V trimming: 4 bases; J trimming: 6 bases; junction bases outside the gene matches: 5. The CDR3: CASSAETGENTIYF. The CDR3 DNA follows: TGTGCCAGCAGTGCAGAGACAGGGGAAAACACCATATATTTT.

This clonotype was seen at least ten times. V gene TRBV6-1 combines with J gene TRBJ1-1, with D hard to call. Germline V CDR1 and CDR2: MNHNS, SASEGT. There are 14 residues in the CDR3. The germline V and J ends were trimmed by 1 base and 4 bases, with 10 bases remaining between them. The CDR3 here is CASSEGSGGTEAFF. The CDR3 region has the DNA TGTGCCAGCAGTGAAGGTTCGGGTGGCACTGAAGCTTTCTTT.

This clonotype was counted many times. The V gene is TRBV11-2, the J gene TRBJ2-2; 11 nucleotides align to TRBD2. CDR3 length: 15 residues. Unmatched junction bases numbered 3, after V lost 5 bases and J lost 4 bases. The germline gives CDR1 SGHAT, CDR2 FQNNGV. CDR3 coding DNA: TGTGCCAGCAGCATGACTAGCGGGGTCACCGGGGAGCTGTTTTTT. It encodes CASSMTSGVTGELFF.

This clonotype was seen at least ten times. This CDR3 reads CASSLESETLFEQYF. CDR3 bases: TGTGCCAGCAGCTTAGAATCCGAGACACTTTTTGAGCAGTACTTC. The V and J genes are TRBV11-2 and TRBJ2-7; D remains ambiguous. There are 15 residues in the CDR3. The germline V gene has CDR1 SGHAT and CDR2 FQNNGV. The V and J ends lost 0 bases and 7 bases respectively, with 16 bases between them.

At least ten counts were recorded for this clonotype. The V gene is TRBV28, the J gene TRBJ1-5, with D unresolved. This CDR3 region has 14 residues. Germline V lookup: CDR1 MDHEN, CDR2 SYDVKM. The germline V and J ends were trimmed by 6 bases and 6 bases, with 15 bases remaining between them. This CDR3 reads CASRASIVGQPQHF. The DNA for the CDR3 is TGTGCCAGCAGAGCCTCTATTGTAGGTCAGCCCCAGCATTTT.